The 20 T cell receptor beta chains given below trace back to one sample, sequenced in a study of shared clonotypes between healthy human individuals. Using immunoSEQ multiplex PCR, the repertoire was profiled, and TCRdb retains in-frame clones only, with some absent. The sample has 950,000 to 1,100,000 clones, approximately 72% seen once. Sequencing was performed on memory CD4+ T cells sorted from blood. Specified subset: CD45RA-negative fraction. These receptor sequences come from a man between 18 and 29 years old in good health.

The chain has TRBV4-1 and TRBJ1-4, with D possibly matching TRBD1 (5 bases). CDR3 length: 16 amino acids. Germline CDR1 reads MGHRA; CDR2 reads YSYEKL. V was trimmed by 2 bases and J by 8 bases, leaving 18 bases between them. CDR3: CASSQSGAGRGEKLFF. CDR3 in DNA: TGCGCCAGCAGCCAAAGTGGCGCGGGCCGGGGCGAAAAACTGTTTTTT.

This clone has just one count. This chain's CDR3 is CASLRETGGNSPLHF. CDR3 nucleotide sequence: TGTGCCAGCTTAAGAGAGACAGGGGGGAATTCACCCCTCCACTTT. The chain joins TRBV2 to TRBJ1-6, with TRBD1 matching over 9 bases. Germline assignment: CDR1 SNHLY and CDR2 FYNNEI. CDR3 size: 15 residues. The V segment lost 8 bases and the J segment 7 bases; nucleotides outside the gene matches: 9.

The chain carries TRBV6-4 and TRBJ2-1; TRBD2 aligns across 16 bases. The CDR3 extends over 18 amino acids. J lost 4 bases, V lost 9 bases, and 12 bases had no gene match. The germline gives CDR1 MRHNA, CDR2 SNTAGT. As DNA, the CDR3 is TGTGCCAGTCAGGATGGGACTAGCGGGGGGGCCGTATACAATGAGCAGTTCTTC. Amino acid sequence: CASQDGTSGGAVYNEQFF.

This clone turned up a few times. The J gene is TRBJ1-1, the V gene TRBV29-1; D remains unclear. Trimming took off 5 bases at V and 4 bases at J, with 20 bases between the two ends. Germline loops: CDR1 SQVTM, CDR2 ANQGSEA. The CDR3 spans 15 residues. The CDR3 nucleotides are TGCAGCGTTCTCGGCGAGTCCGGTAGTAGCACTGAAGCTTTCTTT. This sequence encodes CSVLGESGSSTEAFF.

The chain joins TRBV25-1 to TRBJ2-1; 7 nucleotides line up with TRBD1. Germline V gives CDR1 MGHDK, CDR2 SYGVNS. This CDR3 is built from 15 residues. With 1 base clipped from V and 5 bases from J, the junction kept 5 bases outside the gene matches. CDR3 nucleotides: TGTGCCAGCAGTGAATTAGGGACAGCACACAATGAGCAGTTCTTC. Translated, it gives CASSELGTAHNEQFF.

The chain employs TRBV5-5 and TRBJ1-2; 7 nucleotides line up with TRBD1. J was trimmed by 0 bases and V by 3 bases; bases with no gene match: 5. This CDR3 region has 15 residues. Germline CDR1 reads SGHKS; CDR2 reads YYEKEE (reference sequence). CDR3 sequence reads: CASSSYTGANYGYTF. The CDR3 DNA follows: TGTGCCAGCAGCTCATATACAGGGGCTAACTATGGCTACACCTTC.

The V gene is TRBV30, the J gene TRBJ1-2; perhaps TRBD1 as D (5 bases). The CDR3 contains 12 residues. CDR1 is GTSNPN and CDR2 is SVGIG in the germline V gene (reference sequence). The V end lost 0 bases, the J end lost 8 bases, and 10 bases lay between the germline ends. CDR3 sequence: CAWSVSGTGYTF. The CDR3 DNA follows: TGTGCCTGGAGTGTATCAGGGACGGGCTACACCTTC.

CDR3 nucleotide sequence: TGTGCCAGCAGTGAAGCGAGTTACATCCGATATAATGGCTACACCTTC. It codes for CASSEASYIRYNGYTF. The J gene is TRBJ1-2, the V gene TRBV6-1; D not resolved. The germline V and J ends were trimmed by 0 bases and 6 bases, with 17 bases remaining between them. The CDR3 sequence is 16 residues long. The germline V gene has CDR1 MNHNS and CDR2 SASEGT.

The CDR3: CASARDSGAYNEQFF. CDR3 DNA sequence: TGCGCCAGCGCTCGGGATAGCGGGGCTTACAATGAGCAGTTCTTC. This chain joins TRBV5-1 and TRBJ2-1; 8 bases agree with TRBD2. CDR3 length: 15 amino acids. J was trimmed by 4 bases and V by 7 bases; bases with no gene match: 10. CDR1 is SGHRS and CDR2 is YFSETQ in the germline V gene.

On this clone itself: This specimen includes other DNA sequences encoding the same CDR3. The chain links TRBV7-6 to TRBJ2-3, with 7 bases matching TRBD1. This CDR3 has 15 residues. Trimming removed 1 base from V and 1 base from J; junction bases left unmatched: 2. Germline lookup yields CDR1 SGHVS and CDR2 FNYEAQ. The CDR3 sequence is CASSLVGGGTDTQYF. The CDR3 coding sequence is TGTGCCAGCAGCTTAGTAGGGGGCGGCACAGATACGCAGTATTTT.

This clone was seen only once. The chain uses TRBV5-4 and TRBJ1-2, with 7 bases identical to TRBD1. The CDR3 sequence is 15 residues long. V dropped 0 bases and J dropped 5; count of bases not matched to a gene: 7. CDR1 and CDR2 (germline): SGHNT, YYREEE (reference sequence). CDR3 nucleotides: TGTGCCAGCAGCTTGGACTTGACAGGGAAGTATGGCTACACCTTC. It is translated as CASSLDLTGKYGYTF.

The chain combines TRBV29-1 with TRBJ2-1; 12 bases agree with TRBD1. CDR3 length: 15 amino acids. Trimming cost V 4 bases and J 8 bases; bases outside gene matches: 9. Germline CDR1 and CDR2: SQVTM and ANQGSEA. Written as DNA, the CDR3 is TGCAGCGTTGCTGCCGGGACAGGGGGCCGGTATGAGCAGTTCTTC. Its protein product is CSVAAGTGGRYEQFF.

This clone was counted a few times. V is TRBV6-1 and J is TRBJ1-3; no firm D call. The V end was cut by 2 bases, the J end by 0 bases, with 8 bases between. Germline-derived CDR1 and CDR2 are MNHNS and SASEGT. CDR3 length: 15 residues. The CDR3 protein is CASSEFTVSGNTIYF. CDR3 DNA sequence: TGTGCCAGCAGTGAATTTACAGTCTCTGGAAACACCATATATTTT.

This clone was observed a handful of times. Additional DNA sequences in this sample encode the identical CDR3. The V call is TRBV7-2, the J call TRBJ2-3; tentatively, D is TRBD2 (6 bases). Deletions cut 2 bases from V and 1 base from J, with 13 bases between. CDR3 size: 16 residues. CDR1 is SGHTA, CDR2 FQGNSA, per germline. CDR3 loop: CASSLRSGEGTDTQYF. Written as DNA, the CDR3 is TGTGCCAGCAGCTTACGGTCTGGGGAGGGCACAGATACGCAGTATTTT.

The CDR3 reads CASSADRANYNSPLHF. The DNA for the CDR3 is TGTGCCAGCAGCGCCGACAGGGCGAATTATAATTCACCCCTCCACTTT. This chain connects TRBV6-4 to TRBJ1-6; 7 positions match TRBD1. Germline assignment: CDR1 MRHNA and CDR2 SNTAGT. V lost 6 bases to trimming and J lost 4 bases; unmatched junction nucleotides: 9. This CDR3 spans 16 amino acids.

This clone was detected many times. The CDR3 region is CASEQREGTGPQHF. The CDR3 region has the DNA TGTGCCAGCGAGCAACGGGAGGGGACCGGGCCCCAGCATTTT. The rearrangement links TRBV6-1 to TRBJ1-5; possible D gene TRBD1, 5 bases. V lost 8 bases and J lost 9, with 20 bases in between. CDR3 length: 14 residues. Germline CDR1 MNHNS, CDR2 SASEGT.

This clone was seen at least ten times. The chain carries TRBV5-4 and TRBJ2-7, with TRBD1 matching over 9 bases. V trimming: 4 bases; J trimming: 6 bases; junction bases outside the gene matches: 8. CDR1 and CDR2 (germline): SGHNT, YYREEE (reference sequence). CDR3 length: 14 amino acids. DNA for the CDR3: TGTGCCAGCAGCCAGACAGGGGGAGGGTTCGAGCAGTACTTC. It yields the protein CASSQTGGGFEQYF.

The chain has TRBV10-3 and TRBJ2-7, with 9 positions matching TRBD2. V lost 4 bases to trimming and J lost 0 bases; unmatched junction nucleotides: 4. CDR1 is ENHRY and CDR2 is SYGVKD in the germline V gene. The CDR3 has 15 amino acids. CDR3 nucleotide sequence: TGTGCCATCAGTGGGAGCGGGGGGAACTCCTACGAGCAGTACTTC. Its translation is CAISGSGGNSYEQYF.

The V and J genes are TRBV6-5 and TRBJ1-6, with D maybe TRBD1 (6 bases). V was shortened by 6 bases and J by 8 bases, with 11 bases between the two germline ends. CDR3 length: 13 residues. Germline CDR1 reads MNHEY; CDR2 reads SVGAGI. The CDR3 bases are TGTGCCAGCAGACAGGGCTTGGATTCACCCCTCCACTTT. Its protein is CASRQGLDSPLHF.

The table lists this clone with many counts. The rearrangement joins TRBV10-2 to TRBJ2-1; D is possibly TRBD2 (6 bases). The V gene's germline CDR1 is WSHSY and CDR2 SAAADI. The CDR3 totals 17 residues. V lost 4 bases and J lost 2, with 18 bases in between. The CDR3 DNA reads as TGCGCCAGCAGTGTTATGAGCGGGTGGGGGACCTACAATGAGCAGTTCTTC. Protein sequence: CASSVMSGWGTYNEQFF.